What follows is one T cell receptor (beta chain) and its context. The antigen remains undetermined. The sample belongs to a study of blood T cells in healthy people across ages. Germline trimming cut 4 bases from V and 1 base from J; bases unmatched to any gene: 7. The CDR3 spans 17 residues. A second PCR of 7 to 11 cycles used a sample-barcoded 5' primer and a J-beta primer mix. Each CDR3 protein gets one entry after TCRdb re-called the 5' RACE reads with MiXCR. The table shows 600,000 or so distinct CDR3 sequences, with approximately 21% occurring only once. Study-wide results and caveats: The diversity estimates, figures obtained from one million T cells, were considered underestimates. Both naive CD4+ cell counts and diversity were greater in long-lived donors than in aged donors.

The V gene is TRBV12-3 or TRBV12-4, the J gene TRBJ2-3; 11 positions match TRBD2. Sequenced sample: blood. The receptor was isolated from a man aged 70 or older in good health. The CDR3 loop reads CASSYSGRARGTDTQYF. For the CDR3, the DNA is TGTGCCAGCAGTTATAGCGGGAGGGCCCGGGGCACAGATACGCAGTATTTT.